The following is a T cell receptor (beta chain) sequence with its context. This receptor's antigen is unknown. There are no base qualities to consult, and no much larger clone falls within one base. The data were taken from a study of brain T cells in children with intractable seizures (dated by TCRdb to 2020 to 2022). For the study in its entirety: As a first screen for immune gene transcripts, resected brain tissue from about 53 pediatric epilepsy surgery cases was run on a NanoString immunology panel. Among the approximately twelve selected surgery cases, pre-surgery blood was additionally sequenced for eight, leaving four cases with brain tissue only. General study outcomes and caveats: Viral specificity was inferred solely from CDR3 sequence similarity, and the HCMV serostatus of the patients was not known. Because sequencing depth was different between pre-surgery and post-surgery blood, clones absent from the pre-surgery sample may reflect undersampling.

The immunoSEQ assay was applied to genomic DNA to generate the TCR beta chain sequences. On the study's bioinformatics: CDR3 sequences not starting with the conserved framework cysteine at position 104 were manually removed. To get clonality, the normalized Shannon's Diversity Index was subtracted from one, giving values from 0 (maximal diversity) to 1 (oligoclonal). Differences in the frequency of the same CDR3 between samples, such as brain versus blood, were assessed with chi-squared comparison-of-proportions tests. Public clonotypes were found by searching immuneACCESS, and the VDJdb browser was used to assess similarity to known antiviral clonotypes. TCRdb obtained this table from immuneACCESS and retained in-frame rearrangements with V and J assigned. These tables miss some clones; where compared with another copy, unresolved V genes account for less than half of the shortfall, and the remainder is unexplained. That table is the source of V, J and clone size, and D and trimming were worked out from the DNA. The sample records about 340,000 clones, about 93% of which are singletons. Clones ranked in the top ten supply roughly 6% of the sample.

The sample's time point, from its label and the paper: blood from clinic visit 5 months post-surgery; TSC patient then seizure free. The surgery cases with the highest brain T cell transcript signatures were chosen for TCR beta chain sequencing of brain tissue, and also of blood when blood was available. Before surgery, the patients had been given at least one anti-epileptic drug. The TCR-sequenced patients were children whose drug-resistant epilepsy was caused by tuberous sclerosis complex, focal cortical dysplasia, Rasmussen encephalitis or hemimegalencephaly. The Monarch genomic DNA purification kit was used to extract bulk genomic DNA from unsorted brain tissue and from whole blood. There are 16 amino acids in the CDR3, from cysteine to phenylalanine inclusive. Of the read, only the CDR3 DNA is kept; its 48 bases are in frame from base 1. The germline V gene (reference sequence) specifies GTSNPN as CDR1 and SVGIG as CDR2. V trim: 0 bases; J trim: 0 bases; unmatched bases: 6.

The source material was peripheral blood, sampled roughly 5 months after surgery. The receptor was isolated from a boy under two years old with tuberous sclerosis and intractable seizures. The chain joins TRBV30 to TRBJ2-5; TRBD2 lines up with 8 middle nucleotides. The CDR3 region reads CAWSVGASGYQETQYF. The DNA is TGTGCCTGGAGTGTCGGGGCTAGCGGGTACCAAGAGACCCAGTACTTC. Joined to the reference TRBV30 and TRBJ2-5 proteins, this CDR3 gives the full variable domain: SQTIHQWPATLVQPVGSPLSLECTVEGTSNPNLYWYRQAAGRGLQLLFYSVGIGQISSEVPQNLSASRPQDRQFILSSKKLLLSDSGFYLCAWSVGASGYQETQYFGPGTRLLVL.